This T cell receptor (beta chain) was profiled in a study of metastatic and nonmetastatic thyroid tumors. Whole-study context: Thyroid patients, malignant and benign, had repertoires compared across blood and tumor or nodule tissue. Study-level results: For both blood and tumor, malignant thyroid tumors reportedly showed significantly higher TCR beta diversity than benign nodules did.

V was pared by 7 bases and J by 8 bases, with 16 bases between. CDR3 length: 13 residues. The table lists this clone with many counts. The antigen is not known. Before thyroid surgery, none of the patients had received any treatment. Per the original data handling: What underpinned the distant-metastasis classifier for papillary thyroid cancer was the set of CDR3 differences across clinicopathological groups. TCRdb re-processed the PCR reads through MiXCR. TCRdb, not the original authors, processed these V and J calls. The table includes 21,000 or so clones, roughly 14% detected once. The specimen was blood. This TCR came from a female donor with papillary thyroid cancer or a benign thyroid nodule (not recorded which). Some clones in this sample may be carry-over from other donors' samples. This chain uses TRBV12-3 or TRBV12-4 with TRBJ2-3, with D unclear. The DNA for the CDR3 is TGTGCCAGCACCATACCTGGTGCCAGTACGCAGTATTTT. It translates to CASTIPGASTQYF.